Listed below are T cell receptor beta chains from one sample, sequenced in a study of blood T cell repertoires in COVID-19. Data came from immunoSEQ multiplex PCR; TCRdb stores just in-frame clones and leaves some out. The sample has over 200,000 clones, around 80% seen once. Material for sequencing was peripheral blood. These receptors all stem from a young woman with COVID-19, enrolled during active disease. CDR3s include the opening cysteine and the closing phenylalanine or tryptophan. The order of the fields is clone size, D gene, V gene, J gene, CDR3 DNA, CDR3 protein. D genes are given only for firm matches. Expanded clones are given a class, and other clones once, few, many or no size at all.

>NA|NA|TRBV13|TRBJ1-1
TGTGCCAGCAGCTTAGGCCCCACAGGGATGTTGGCTTTCTTT
CASSLGPTGMLAFF
>NA|TRBD1|TRBV24-1|TRBJ2-3
TGTGCCACCGCATTCGAGGCGGACAGGGGCACAGATACGCAGTATTTT
CATAFEADRGTDTQYF
>NA|TRBD2|TRBV5-4|TRBJ2-1
TGTGCCAGCAGCCCCCGACTAGCGGGGGGGCCGAATGAGCAGTTCTTC
CASSPRLAGGPNEQFF
>NA|TRBD2|TRBV19|TRBJ2-7
TGTGCCAGCACGGGGAGGGAGGGCCTCTACGAGCAGTACTTC
CASTGREGLYEQYF
>NA|TRBD1|TRBV3-1/TRBV3-2|TRBJ2-7
TGTGCCAGCAGCCAAGATGGGGACAGGGGGGGAAACGAGCAGTACTTC
CASSQDGDRGGNEQYF
>NA|NA|TRBV4-1|TRBJ1-4
TGCGCCAGCAGCCCTCGGATACAGGGAACTAATGAAAAACTGTTTTTT
CASSPRIQGTNEKLFF
>NA|NA|TRBV3-1/TRBV3-2|TRBJ2-5
TGTGCCAGCAGCCAAGATCCGGGTAAGACCCAGTACTTC
CASSQDPGKTQYF
>NA|TRBD1|TRBV7-8|TRBJ2-7
TGTGCCAGCAGCTCCCGGACAGGGAGCTCCTACGAGCAGTACTTC
CASSSRTGSSYEQYF
>few|TRBD1|TRBV6-2/TRBV6-3|TRBJ1-2
TGTGCCAGCAGCTTTTCGGGACAGGGGAACTATGGCTACACCTTC
CASSFSGQGNYGYTF
>NA|NA|TRBV28|TRBJ1-4
TGTGCCAGCAGTTTACAAGGGGGGGATACTAATGAAAAACTGTTTTTT
CASSLQGGDTNEKLFF
>NA|NA|TRBV30|TRBJ1-3
TGTGCCTGGAGTCCTAGGGGAGGGGGAAACACCATATATTTT
CAWSPRGGGNTIYF